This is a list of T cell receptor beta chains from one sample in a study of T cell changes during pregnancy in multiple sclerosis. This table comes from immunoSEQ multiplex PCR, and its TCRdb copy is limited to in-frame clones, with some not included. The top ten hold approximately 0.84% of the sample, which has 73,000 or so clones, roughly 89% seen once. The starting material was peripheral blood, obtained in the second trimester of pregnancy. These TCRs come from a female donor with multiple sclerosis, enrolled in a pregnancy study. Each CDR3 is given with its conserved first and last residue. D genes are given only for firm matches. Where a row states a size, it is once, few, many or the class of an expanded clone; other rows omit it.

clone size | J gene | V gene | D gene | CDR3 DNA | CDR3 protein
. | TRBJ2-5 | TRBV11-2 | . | TGTGCCAGCAGCCTACAGGTATACGAGACCCAGTACTTC | CASSLQVYETQYF
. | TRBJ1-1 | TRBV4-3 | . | TGCGCCAGCAGCTTAAATACAGGGTTCACTGAAGCTTTCTTT | CASSLNTGFTEAFF
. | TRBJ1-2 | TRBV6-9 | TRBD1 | TGTGCCAGCAGCTCCTTGTCCGGGACAGGGTCTCGACGGGGTGGCTACACCTTC | CASSSLSGTGSRRGGYTF
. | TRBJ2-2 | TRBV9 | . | TGTGCCAGCCGTCCGCGGTTCGCGAACACCGGGGAGCTGTTTTTT | CASRPRFANTGELFF
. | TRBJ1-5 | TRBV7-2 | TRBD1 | TGTGCCAGCAGCTTGGGAAAGGGGGCCTGGCAGCCCCAGCATTTT | CASSLGKGAWQPQHF
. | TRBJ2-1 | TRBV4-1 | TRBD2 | TGCGCCAGCAGCCAAGATTCACAGTGGGCGGGGGGGAATAATGAGCAGTTCTTC | CASSQDSQWAGGNNEQFF
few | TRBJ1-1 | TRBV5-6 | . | TGTGCCAGTACGCAGGTGAACACTGAAGCTTTCTTT | CASTQVNTEAFF
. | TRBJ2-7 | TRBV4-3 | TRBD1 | TGCGCCAGCAGCCGGTCGACAGGGGAAATCTACGAGCAGTACTTC | CASSRSTGEIYEQYF
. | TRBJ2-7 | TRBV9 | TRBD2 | TGTGCCAGCAGCCCCTCTTTGATAGCGGGTTCCTACGAGCAGTACTTC | CASSPSLIAGSYEQYF
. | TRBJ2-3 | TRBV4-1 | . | TGCGCCAGCAGCCAAGATTCAATAGGACTAAATACAGATACGCAGTATTTT | CASSQDSIGLNTDTQYF
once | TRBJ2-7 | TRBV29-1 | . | TGCAGCGTTGGGATTACAGGGTTTCACTACGAGCAGTACTTC | CSVGITGFHYEQYF
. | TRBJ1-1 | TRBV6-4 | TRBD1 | TGTGCCAGCAGTTCCCTGTCAGGACAGGGGAGAACTGAAGCTTTCTTT | CASSSLSGQGRTEAFF
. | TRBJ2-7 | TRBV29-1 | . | TGCAGCGTTGTCGGAGGGTCGGGTTCGGGTTTATACGAGCAGTACTTC | CSVVGGSGSGLYEQYF
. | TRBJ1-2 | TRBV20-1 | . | TGCAGTGCTAGAGCGCGGCAAGGCTACACCTTC | CSARARQGYTF
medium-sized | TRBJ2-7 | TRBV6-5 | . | TGTGCCAGCAGTTTGAGAGACCAGAGGGCTGGCTACGAGCAGTACTTC | CASSLRDQRAGYEQYF
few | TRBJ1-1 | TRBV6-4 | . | TGTGCCAGCAGTGACAACATGAACACTGAAGCTTTCTTT | CASSDNMNTEAFF
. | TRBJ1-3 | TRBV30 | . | TGTGCCTGGAGTGTCCCCGGTGGAAACACCATATATTTT | CAWSVPGGNTIYF
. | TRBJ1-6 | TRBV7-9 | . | TGTGCCAGCAGCTTGGCAGGGGTGAGTTCACCCCTCCACTTT | CASSLAGVSSPLHF
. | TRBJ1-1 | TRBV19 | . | TGTGCCAGTAGAGGGAGGGGGAAGAACACTGAAGCTTTCTTT | CASRGRGKNTEAFF
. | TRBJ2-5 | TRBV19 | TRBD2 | TGTGCCAGTAGTATAGATCGGGGGGGTGAGACCCAGTACTTC | CASSIDRGGETQYF
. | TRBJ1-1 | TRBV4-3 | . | TGCGCCAGCAGCCAAGGAGCGGTGAACACTGAAGCTTTCTTT | CASSQGAVNTEAFF
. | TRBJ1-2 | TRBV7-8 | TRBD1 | TGTGCCAGCAGCTTAGCCCCCGGGACAGCGGTTTATGGCTACACCTTC | CASSLAPGTAVYGYTF
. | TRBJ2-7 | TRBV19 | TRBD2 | TGTGCCAGTAGTATGGGAGGAGCGGGGGTATACGAGCAGTACTTC | CASSMGGAGVYEQYF
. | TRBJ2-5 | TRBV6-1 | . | TGTGCCAGCACGGGGACTCTACTGCAAGAGACCCAGTACTTC | CASTGTLLQETQYF
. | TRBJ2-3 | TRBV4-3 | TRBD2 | TGCGCCAGCAGCCAAGACTCTAGCGGGGGCACAGATACGCAGTATTTT | CASSQDSSGGTDTQYF
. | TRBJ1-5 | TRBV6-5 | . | TGTGCCAGCAGGGGGTCTGGGCGCCAAGGGGAGCCCCAGCATTTT | CASRGSGRQGEPQHF
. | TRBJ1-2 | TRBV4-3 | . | TGCGCCAGCAGCCAAGATCTGGCCAGGGTATATGGCTACACCTTC | CASSQDLARVYGYTF
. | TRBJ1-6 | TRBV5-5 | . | TGTGCCAGCAGCTTTGGGGGGGCAGCCTATAATTCACCCCTCCACTTT | CASSFGGAAYNSPLHF
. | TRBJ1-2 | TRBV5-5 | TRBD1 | TGTGCCAGCAGCCTACAGGGGGCTTTGGGTGGCTACACCTTC | CASSLQGALGGYTF
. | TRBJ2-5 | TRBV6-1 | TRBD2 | TGTGCCAGCAGTGAAGGGGCGGGGGGACCAGAGACCCAGTACTTC | CASSEGAGGPETQYF
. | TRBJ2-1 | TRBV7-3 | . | TGTGCCAGCAGCTTAGGGGGCGGGGGCAATGAGCAGTTCTTC | CASSLGGGGNEQFF
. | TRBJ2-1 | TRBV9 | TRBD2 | TGTGCCAGCAGCGCTCCTGAGCGGGGGGCGTACAATGAGCAGTTCTTC | CASSAPERGAYNEQFF
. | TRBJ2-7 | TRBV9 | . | TGTGCCAGCCGTAACCCAGGGGCAGAACACGAGCAGTACTTC | CASRNPGAEHEQYF
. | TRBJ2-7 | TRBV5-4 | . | TGTGCCAGCAGCTCCAACAGTTTTACGAGCTCCTACGAGCAGTACTTC | CASSSNSFTSSYEQYF
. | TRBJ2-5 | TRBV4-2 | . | TGTGCCAGCAGCCGGCAAGTCGGGGCAGGGGGGCAAGAGACCCAGTACTTC | CASSRQVGAGGQETQYF
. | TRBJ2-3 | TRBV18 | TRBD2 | TGTGCCAGCTCACCACTAGCGGGGGGGCCTGCAGATACGCAGTATTTT | CASSPLAGGPADTQYF
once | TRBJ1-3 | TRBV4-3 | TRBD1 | TGCGCCAGCAGCAGACGAGGGGGCCCCAGGGGAAACACCATATATTTT | CASSRRGGPRGNTIYF
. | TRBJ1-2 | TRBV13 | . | TGTGCCAGCAGCTTAGGGCGAACCCTCTATGGCTACACCTTC | CASSLGRTLYGYTF
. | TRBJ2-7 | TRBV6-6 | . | TGTGCCAGCAACCCACAGGGCCCCTTCTACGAGCAGTACTTC | CASNPQGPFYEQYF
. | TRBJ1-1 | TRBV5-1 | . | TGCGCCAGCAGAACCCGACAGAGCACTGAAGCTTTCTTT | CASRTRQSTEAFF
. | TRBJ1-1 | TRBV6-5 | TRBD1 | TGTGCCAGCAGTTCGAGACAGGGAGGCATGAACACTGAAGCTTTCTTT | CASSSRQGGMNTEAFF
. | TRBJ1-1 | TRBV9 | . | TGTGCCAGCAGCGTAGCTAAGAACACTGAAGCTTTCTTT | CASSVAKNTEAFF
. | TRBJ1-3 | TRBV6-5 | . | TGTGCCAGCAGTTTCGGTCTGAATTCTGGAAACACCATATATTTT | CASSFGLNSGNTIYF
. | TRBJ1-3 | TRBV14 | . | TGTGCCAGCAGCCTAGTCTCTGGAAACACCATATATTTT | CASSLVSGNTIYF
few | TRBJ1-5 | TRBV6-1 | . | TGTGCCAGCAGTGATCCGGGGGGCATTAGCAATCAGCCCCAGCATTTT | CASSDPGGISNQPQHF
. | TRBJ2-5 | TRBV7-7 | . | TGTGCTAGCAGCTTAACCCGCGCGTCGGAGACCCAGTACTTC | CASSLTRASETQYF
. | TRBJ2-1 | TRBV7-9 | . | TGTGCCAGCAGCTTCGGACCGGGGGAGCAGTTCTTC | CASSFGPGEQFF
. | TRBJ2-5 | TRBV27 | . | TGTGCCAGCAGTTTACTTGGGGGGCAAGAGACCCAGTACTTC | CASSLLGGQETQYF
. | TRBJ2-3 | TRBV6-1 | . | TGTGCCAGCAGTCAGGGAGATACGCAGTATTTT | CASSQGDTQYF
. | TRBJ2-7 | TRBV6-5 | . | TGTGCCAGCAGTAGCTACGGGGAAGGATACGAGCAGTACTTC | CASSSYGEGYEQYF
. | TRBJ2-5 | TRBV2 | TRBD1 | TGTGCCAGCAGAGATAGGACAGGGGAAGGGACCCAGTACTTC | CASRDRTGEGTQYF
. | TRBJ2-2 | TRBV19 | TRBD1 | TGTGCCAGTAGTATAGACCGGGACAGGGGGATGGTCGGGGAGCTGTTTTTT | CASSIDRDRGMVGELFF
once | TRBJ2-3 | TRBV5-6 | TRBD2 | TGTGCCAGCAGCCGAGCGGGGGCGAAAGATACGCAGTATTTT | CASSRAGAKDTQYF
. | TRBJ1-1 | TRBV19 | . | TGTGCCAGTAGATCCGGGGGGGCCCGGAACACTGAAGCTTTCTTT | CASRSGGARNTEAFF
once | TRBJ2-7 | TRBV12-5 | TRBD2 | TGTGCTAGTGGTTCTGAGCGGGGGGTTACCTACGAGCAGTACTTC | CASGSERGVTYEQYF
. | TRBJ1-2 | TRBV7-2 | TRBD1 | TGTGCCAGCAGCTTAGTCCGGGACAGGGGGCGGTCTGGTGGCTACACCTTC | CASSLVRDRGRSGGYTF
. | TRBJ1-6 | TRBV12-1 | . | TGTGCCAGCAGCTTTGCGGGGCCGGGACAGGGAAAACCCGTCTTGAAGTCACCCCTCCACTTT | CASSFAGPGQGKPVLKSPLHF
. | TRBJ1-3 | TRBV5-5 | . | TGTGCCAGCAGCCCGGGTGGGTCTGGAAACACCATATATTTT | CASSPGGSGNTIYF
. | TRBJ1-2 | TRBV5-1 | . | TGCGCCAGCAGCTTGGCAGGGGATGGCTACACCTTC | CASSLAGDGYTF
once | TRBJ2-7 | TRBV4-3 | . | TGCGCCAGCAGCCATATAACAGGGTTCGACGAGCAGTACTTC | CASSHITGFDEQYF